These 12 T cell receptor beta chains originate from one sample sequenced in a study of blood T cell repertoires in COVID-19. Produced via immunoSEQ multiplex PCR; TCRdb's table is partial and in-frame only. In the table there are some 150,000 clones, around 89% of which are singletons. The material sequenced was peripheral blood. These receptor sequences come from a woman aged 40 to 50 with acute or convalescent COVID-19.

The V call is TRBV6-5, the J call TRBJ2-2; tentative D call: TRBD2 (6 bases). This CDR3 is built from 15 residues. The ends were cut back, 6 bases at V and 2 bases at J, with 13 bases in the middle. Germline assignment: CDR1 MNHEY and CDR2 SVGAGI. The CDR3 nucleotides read TGTGCCAGCAGGCCCGCCGGGGGAAACACCGGGGAGCTGTTTTTT. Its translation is CASRPAGGNTGELFF.

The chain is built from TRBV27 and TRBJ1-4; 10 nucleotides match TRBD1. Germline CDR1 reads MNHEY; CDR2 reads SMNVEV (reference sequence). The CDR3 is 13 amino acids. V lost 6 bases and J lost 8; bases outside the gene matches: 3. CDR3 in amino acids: CASRDRGTEKLFF. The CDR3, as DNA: TGTGCCAGCAGGGACAGGGGGACCGAAAAACTGTTTTTT.

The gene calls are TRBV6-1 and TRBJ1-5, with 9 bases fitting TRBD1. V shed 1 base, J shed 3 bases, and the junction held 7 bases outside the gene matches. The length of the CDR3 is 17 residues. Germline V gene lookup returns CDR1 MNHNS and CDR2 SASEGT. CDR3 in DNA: TGTGCCAGCAGTGAAGTTCGGACAGGGGTGGTCAATCAGCCCCAGCATTTT. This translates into CASSEVRTGVVNQPQHF.

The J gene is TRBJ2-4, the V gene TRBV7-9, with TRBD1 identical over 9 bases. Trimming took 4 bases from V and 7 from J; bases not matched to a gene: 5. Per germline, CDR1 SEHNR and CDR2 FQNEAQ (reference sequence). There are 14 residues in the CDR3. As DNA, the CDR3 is TGTGCCAGCAGCTCGGGACAGGGAGGGAACATTCAGTACTTC. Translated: CASSSGQGGNIQYF.

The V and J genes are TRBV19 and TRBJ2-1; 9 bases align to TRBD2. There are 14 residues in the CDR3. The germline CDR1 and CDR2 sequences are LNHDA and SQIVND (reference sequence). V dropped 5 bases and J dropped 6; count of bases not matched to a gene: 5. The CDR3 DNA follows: TGTGCCAGTAGTCGGCGGGGGGGCAGCAATGAGCAGTTCTTC. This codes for CASSRRGGSNEQFF.

The chain's CDR3 is CASSYGGNNEQFF. CDR3 coding DNA: TGTGCCAGCAGTTATGGGGGGAACAATGAGCAGTTCTTC. V is TRBV6-5 and J is TRBJ2-1, with a weak D call TRBD2 (6 bases). V lost 3 bases, J lost 5 bases, and 8 bases lay in between. Germline values: CDR1 MNHEY, CDR2 SVGAGI. There are 13 residues in the CDR3.

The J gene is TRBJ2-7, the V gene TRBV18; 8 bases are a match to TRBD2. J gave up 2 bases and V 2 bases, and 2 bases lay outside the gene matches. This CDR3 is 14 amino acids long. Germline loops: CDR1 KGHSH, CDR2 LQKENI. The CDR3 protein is CASSPSGGPYEQYF. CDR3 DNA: TGTGCCAGCTCACCAAGCGGGGGACCCTACGAGCAGTACTTC.

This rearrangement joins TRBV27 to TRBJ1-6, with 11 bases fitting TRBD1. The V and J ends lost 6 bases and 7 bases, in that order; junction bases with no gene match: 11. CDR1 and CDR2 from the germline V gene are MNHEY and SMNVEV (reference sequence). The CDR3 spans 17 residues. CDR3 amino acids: CASSQGTGGPGNSPLHF. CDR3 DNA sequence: TGTGCCAGCAGCCAGGGGACAGGGGGGCCAGGGAATTCACCCCTCCACTTT.

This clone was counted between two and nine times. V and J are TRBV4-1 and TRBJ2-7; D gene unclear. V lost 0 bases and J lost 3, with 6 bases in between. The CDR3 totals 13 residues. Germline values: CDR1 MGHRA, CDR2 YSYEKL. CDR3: CASSQEIYYEQYF. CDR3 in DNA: TGCGCCAGCAGCCAAGAAATATACTACGAGCAGTACTTC.

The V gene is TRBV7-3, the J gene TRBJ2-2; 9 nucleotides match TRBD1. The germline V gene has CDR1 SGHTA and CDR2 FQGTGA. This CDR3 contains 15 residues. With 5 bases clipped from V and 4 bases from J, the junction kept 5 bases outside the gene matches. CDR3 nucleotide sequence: TGTGCCAGCAGCGGAACAGGGGGCTCCACCGGGGAGCTGTTTTTT. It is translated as CASSGTGGSTGELFF.

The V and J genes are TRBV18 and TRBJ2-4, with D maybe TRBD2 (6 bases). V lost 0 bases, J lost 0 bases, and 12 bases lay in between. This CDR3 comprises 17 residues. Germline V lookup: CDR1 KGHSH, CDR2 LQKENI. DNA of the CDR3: TGTGCCAGCTCACCACCCGGTCCGGGACTAGCCAAAAACATTCAGTACTTC. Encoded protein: CASSPPGPGLAKNIQYF.

The CDR3 spells CASSLKDRGGQPQHF. CDR3 bases: TGTGCCAGCAGCTTAAAGGACAGGGGGGGTCAGCCCCAGCATTTT. The genes are TRBV7-9 and TRBJ1-5; 10 bases are shared with TRBD1. The CDR3 is 15 residues long. V was pared by 2 bases and J by 6 bases, with 4 bases of the junction left unmatched. Germline values: CDR1 SEHNR, CDR2 FQNEAQ (reference sequence).